This TCR beta chain was sequenced during a study of blood T cell repertoires in COVID-19. Study in general: Some COVID-19 samples were acute and others convalescent; all came from the United States, Italy and Spain. T cells, B-cell-depleted T cells, or PBMCs provided the cDNA or gDNA that served as material.

The CDR3 is 13 amino acids. Germline loops: CDR1 MNHEY, CDR2 SVGAGI. V lost 6 bases to trimming and J lost 5 bases, with 13 bases between them. In the authors' workflow: Reference gene primer amplification yielded estimated nucleated cell counts. TCRdb's copy holds only in-frame clones and misses some; the assay was immunoSEQ multiplex PCR. That table supplies the V and J calls and clone size; D and trimming were determined from the DNA. Among 80,000 or so clones listed, roughly nine tenths were seen once. Sample: peripheral blood. This clonotype was obtained from a man aged 50 or older with acute or convalescent COVID-19. This rearrangement joins TRBV6-5 to TRBJ2-5; no firm D call. In nucleotides, the CDR3 is TGTGCCAGCAGCCCCGACATTGGGGAGACCCAGTACTTC. Residues: CASSPDIGETQYF.